The next 5 T cell receptor beta chains were all read from a single sample in a study of T cell repertoires in cytomegalovirus infection. A single record per CDR3 protein comes from TCRdb applying MiXCR to the reads. The sample includes about 740,000 distinct CDR3 sequences, around 35% of them seen just once. These receptors have no known antigen. The specimen was cultured PBMCs, collected from culture after CMV antigen stimulation. Receptors originate from a human donor in good health (CMV status not recorded). Some clones in this sample may be carry-over from other donors' samples.

This clonotype was counted many times. The CDR3 spells CASSEDRRLYEQYF. The CDR3 nucleotides are TGTGCCAGCAGTGAAGATCGACGGCTCTACGAGCAGTACTTC. This sequence joins TRBV6-1 and TRBJ2-7; no definite D call. Per the germline V gene, CDR1 is MNHNS and CDR2 is SASEGT. V was trimmed by 1 base and J by 3 bases, leaving 10 bases between them. CDR3 size: 14 residues.

V and J are TRBV5-1 and TRBJ2-7, with D unresolved. Germline V gives CDR1 SGHRS, CDR2 YFSETQ. Trimming cost V 6 bases and J 5 bases, with 9 bases left between them. CDR3 length: 11 residues. The CDR3 DNA follows: TGCGCCAGCAAGGGTGGAAACGAGCAGTACTTC. As protein: CASKGGNEQYF.

This clonotype was seen repeatedly, ten times or more. Mismatch with germline at one junction end may stem from a read error. The chain recombines TRBV12-3 or TRBV12-4 with TRBJ2-3, with D hard to call. The CDR3 has 14 residues. This CDR3 reads CASSLGRNTDTQYF. Here the CDR3 DNA reads TGTGCCAGCAGCTTAGGACGGAACACAGATACGCAGTATTTT.

This clonotype has just a few counts. This chain connects TRBV20-1 to TRBJ2-5, with 8 bases lining up with TRBD2. V lost 5 bases to trimming and J lost 5 bases; unmatched junction nucleotides: 16. Germline loops: CDR1 DFQATT, CDR2 SNEGSKA (reference sequence). The CDR3 runs to 16 residues. The CDR3 is CSADTSAGGGRETQYF. The CDR3, as DNA: TGCAGTGCTGATACTAGCGCGGGGGGAGGACGCGAGACCCAGTACTTC.

The gene calls are TRBV6-2 or TRBV6-3 and TRBJ2-5; D is unresolved. The V gene lost 8 bases and the J gene lost 5 bases, with 12 bases spanning the gap. CDR1 is MNHEY and CDR2 is SVGEGT in the germline V gene. This CDR3 has 12 residues. CDR3 sequence (DNA): TGTGCCAGCGGTGGCCCCCAGGAGACCCAGTACTTC. This gives the protein CASGGPQETQYF.